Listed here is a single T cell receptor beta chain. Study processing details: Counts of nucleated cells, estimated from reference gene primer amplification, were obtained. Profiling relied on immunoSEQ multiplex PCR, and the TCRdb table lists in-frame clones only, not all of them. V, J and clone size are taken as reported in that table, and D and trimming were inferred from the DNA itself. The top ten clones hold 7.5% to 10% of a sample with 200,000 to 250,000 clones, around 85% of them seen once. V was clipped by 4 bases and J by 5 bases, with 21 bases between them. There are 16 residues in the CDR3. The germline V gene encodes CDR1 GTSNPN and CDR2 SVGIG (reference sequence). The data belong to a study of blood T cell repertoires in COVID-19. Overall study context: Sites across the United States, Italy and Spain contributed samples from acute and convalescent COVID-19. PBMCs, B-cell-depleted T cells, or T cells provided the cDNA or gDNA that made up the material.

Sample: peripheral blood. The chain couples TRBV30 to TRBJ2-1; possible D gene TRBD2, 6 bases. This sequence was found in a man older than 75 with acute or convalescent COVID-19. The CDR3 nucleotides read TGTGCCTGGATCAAAGGGTATGGGGGGTTAGACAATGAGCAGTTCTTC. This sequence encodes CAWIKGYGGLDNEQFF.